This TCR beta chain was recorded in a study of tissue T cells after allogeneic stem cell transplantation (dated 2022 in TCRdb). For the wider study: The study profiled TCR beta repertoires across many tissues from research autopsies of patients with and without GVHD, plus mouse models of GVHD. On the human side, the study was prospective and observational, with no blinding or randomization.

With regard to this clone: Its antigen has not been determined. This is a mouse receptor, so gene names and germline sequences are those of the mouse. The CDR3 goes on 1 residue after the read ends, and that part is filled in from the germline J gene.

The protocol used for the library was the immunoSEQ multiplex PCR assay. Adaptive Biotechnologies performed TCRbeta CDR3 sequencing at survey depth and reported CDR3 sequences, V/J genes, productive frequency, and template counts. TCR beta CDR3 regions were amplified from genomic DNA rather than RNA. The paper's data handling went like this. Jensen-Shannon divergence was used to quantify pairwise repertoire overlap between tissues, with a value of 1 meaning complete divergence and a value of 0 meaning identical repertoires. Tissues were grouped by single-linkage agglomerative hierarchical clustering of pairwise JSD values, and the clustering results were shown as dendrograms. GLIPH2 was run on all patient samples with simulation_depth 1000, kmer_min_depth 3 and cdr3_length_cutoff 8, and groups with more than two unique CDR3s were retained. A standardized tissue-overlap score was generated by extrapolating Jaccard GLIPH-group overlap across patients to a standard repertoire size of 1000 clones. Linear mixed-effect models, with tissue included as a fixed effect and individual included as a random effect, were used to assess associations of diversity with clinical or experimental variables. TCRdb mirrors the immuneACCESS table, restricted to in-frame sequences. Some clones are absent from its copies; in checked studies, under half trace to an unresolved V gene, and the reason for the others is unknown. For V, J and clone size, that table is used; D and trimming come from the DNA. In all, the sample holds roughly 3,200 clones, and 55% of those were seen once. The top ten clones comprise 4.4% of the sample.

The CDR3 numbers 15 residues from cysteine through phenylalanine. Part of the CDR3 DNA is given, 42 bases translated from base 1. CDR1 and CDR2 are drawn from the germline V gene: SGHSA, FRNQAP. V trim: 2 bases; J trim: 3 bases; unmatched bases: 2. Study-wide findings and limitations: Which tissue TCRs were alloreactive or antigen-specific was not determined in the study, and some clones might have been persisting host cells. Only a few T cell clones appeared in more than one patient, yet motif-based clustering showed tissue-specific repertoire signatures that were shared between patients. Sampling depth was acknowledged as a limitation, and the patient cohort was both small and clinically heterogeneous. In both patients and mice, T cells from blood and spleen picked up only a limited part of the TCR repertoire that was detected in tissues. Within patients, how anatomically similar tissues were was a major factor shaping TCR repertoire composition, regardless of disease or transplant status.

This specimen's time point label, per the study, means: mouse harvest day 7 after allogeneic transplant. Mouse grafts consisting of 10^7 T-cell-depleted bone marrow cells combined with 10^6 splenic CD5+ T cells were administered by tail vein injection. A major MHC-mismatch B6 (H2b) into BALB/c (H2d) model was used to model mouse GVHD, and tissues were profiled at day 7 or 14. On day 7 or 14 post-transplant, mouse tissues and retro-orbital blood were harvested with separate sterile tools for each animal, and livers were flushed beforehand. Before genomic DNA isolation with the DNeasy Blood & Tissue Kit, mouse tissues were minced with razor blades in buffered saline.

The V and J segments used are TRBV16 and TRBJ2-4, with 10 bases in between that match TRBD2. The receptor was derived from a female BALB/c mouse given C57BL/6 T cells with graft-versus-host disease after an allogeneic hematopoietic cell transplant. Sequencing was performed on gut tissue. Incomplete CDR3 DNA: TGTGCAAGCAGCTTATCTGGGGGGGCGCAAAACACCTTGTAC. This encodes CASSLSGGAQNTLY. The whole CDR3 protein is CASSLSGGAQNTLYF.